This entry concerns a single TCR beta chain. The sample originates from a study of blood T cell repertoires in COVID-19. Source study methods: Amplification from reference gene primers served as the basis for estimated nucleated cell counts. Libraries were prepared by immunoSEQ multiplex PCR; TCRdb keeps only in-frame clonotypes and omits some of them. That table gives V, J and clone size, and the DNA gave D and trimming. The sample includes about 140,000 clones, approximately 83% of them seen just once. Material for sequencing was peripheral blood. This receptor was identified in a human donor in a cohort sampled during active COVID-19.

This chain's CDR3 is CASSLRLATYNEQFF. Written as DNA, the CDR3 is TGTGCCAGCAGTTTAAGACTAGCAACCTACAATGAGCAGTTCTTC. The rearrangement uses TRBV27 and TRBJ2-1; 7 nucleotides align to TRBD2. Germline values: CDR1 MNHEY, CDR2 SMNVEV (reference sequence). V shed 2 bases and J 2 bases; nucleotides not matched to a gene: 3. The length of the CDR3 is 15 residues.